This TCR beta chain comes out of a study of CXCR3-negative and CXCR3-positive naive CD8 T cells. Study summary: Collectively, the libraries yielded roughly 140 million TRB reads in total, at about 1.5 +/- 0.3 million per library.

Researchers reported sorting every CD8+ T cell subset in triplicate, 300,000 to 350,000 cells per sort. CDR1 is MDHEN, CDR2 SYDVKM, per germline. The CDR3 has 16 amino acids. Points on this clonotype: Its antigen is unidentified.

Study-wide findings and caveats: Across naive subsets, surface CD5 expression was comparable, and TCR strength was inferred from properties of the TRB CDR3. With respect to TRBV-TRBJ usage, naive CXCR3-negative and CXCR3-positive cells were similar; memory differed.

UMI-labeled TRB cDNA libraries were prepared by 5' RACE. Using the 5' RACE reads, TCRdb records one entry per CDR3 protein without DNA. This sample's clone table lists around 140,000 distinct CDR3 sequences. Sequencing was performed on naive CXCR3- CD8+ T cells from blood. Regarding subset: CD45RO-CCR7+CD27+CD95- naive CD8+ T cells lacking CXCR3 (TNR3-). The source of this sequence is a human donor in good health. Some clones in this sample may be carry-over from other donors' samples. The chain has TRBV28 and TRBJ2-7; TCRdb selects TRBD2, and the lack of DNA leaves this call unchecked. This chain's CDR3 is CASSTTETSGRAKQYF. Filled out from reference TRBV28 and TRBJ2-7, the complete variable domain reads DVKVTQSSRYLVKRTGEKVFLECVQDMDHENMFWYRQDPGLGLRLIYFSYDVKMKEKGDIPEGYSVSREKKERFSLILESASTNQTSMYLCASSTTETSGRAKQYFGPGTRLTVT.